Below, 9 T cell receptor beta chains from the same sample are listed, as sequenced in a study of blood T cell repertoires in COVID-19. Sequencing used immunoSEQ multiplex PCR; TCRdb keeps in-frame clones, though not all of them. The table includes just under 350,000 clones, around 91% detected once. Sequenced input: peripheral blood. Receptor source: a woman under 30 who had recovered from COVID-19.

This sequence joins TRBV27 and TRBJ2-2, with 10 bases fitting TRBD1. The germline CDR1 and CDR2 sequences are MNHEY and SMNVEV (reference sequence). Unmatched junction bases numbered 5, after V lost 4 bases and J lost 6 bases. The CDR3 has 15 amino acids. CDR3 protein: CASSSGQGRAGELFF. Written as DNA, the CDR3 is TGTGCCAGCAGTTCGGGACAGGGGAGGGCCGGGGAGCTGTTTTTT.

The rearrangement uses TRBV10-3 and TRBJ1-2, with 8 bases that match TRBD1. With 3 bases clipped from V and 4 bases from J, the junction kept 7 bases outside the gene matches. Germline V lookup: CDR1 ENHRY, CDR2 SYGVKD. The CDR3 is 15 amino acids. The CDR3 reads CAISELGQGGYGYTF. For the CDR3, the DNA is TGTGCCATCAGTGAACTCGGACAGGGAGGCTATGGCTACACCTTC.

CDR3 DNA sequence: TGTGCCACCAGCAGAGATCGGGGACCGGGACTAGCGGACAACAATGAGCAGTTCTTC. Translating gives CATSRDRGPGLADNNEQFF. The rearrangement links TRBV15 to TRBJ2-1; 11 nucleotides align to TRBD2. The germline gives CDR1 LNHNV, CDR2 YYDKDF (reference sequence). The ends lost 0 bases at V and 5 bases at J; junction bases unmatched: 12. The CDR3 spans 19 residues.

The chain carries TRBV28 and TRBJ1-5, with 7 bases identical to TRBD1. V dropped 7 bases and J dropped 8; count of bases not matched to a gene: 8. The CDR3 loop spans 13 amino acids. Germline CDR1 MDHEN, CDR2 SYDVKM. CDR3 protein: CASKGQRSKPQHF. The CDR3 DNA follows: TGTGCCAGCAAGGGACAGCGGTCTAAGCCCCAGCATTTT.

V gene TRBV7-2 combines with J gene TRBJ2-3; TRBD2 agrees at 7 bases. The CDR3 loop spans 13 amino acids. The V segment lost 3 bases and the J segment 8 bases; nucleotides outside the gene matches: 5. The germline CDR1 and CDR2 sequences are SGHTA and FQGNSA. The CDR3 protein is CASSLGGVITQYF. The CDR3 bases are TGTGCCAGCAGCTTGGGGGGGGTCATTACGCAGTATTTT.

The V gene is TRBV11-3, the J gene TRBJ2-1; tentative D call: TRBD2 (6 bases). This CDR3 is built from 17 residues. Germline V gene lookup returns CDR1 SGHNT and CDR2 YENEEA. With 0 bases removed from V and 7 bases from J, the gap between germline ends came to 19 bases. CDR3 amino acids: CASSLDSRAGTRNEQFF. The CDR3 nucleotides are TGTGCCAGCAGCTTAGATAGTCGAGCGGGTACAAGGAATGAGCAGTTCTTC.

This chain uses TRBV24-1 with TRBJ2-3; 10 nucleotides agree with TRBD2. Trimming took 4 bases from V and 0 from J; bases not matched to a gene: 3. This CDR3 contains 16 residues. Germline V gene lookup returns CDR1 KGHDR and CDR2 SFDVKD. CDR3 protein: CATSDLTSGSTDTQYF. Written as DNA, the CDR3 is TGTGCCACCAGTGACTTGACTAGCGGGAGCACAGATACGCAGTATTTT.

The chain employs TRBV6-2 or TRBV6-3 and TRBJ1-1; D unresolved. The length of the CDR3 is 15 residues. In germline, CDR1 is MNHEY, CDR2 SVGEGT. With 4 bases removed from V and 4 bases from J, the gap between germline ends came to 16 bases. The CDR3 region is CASSSPGRRTTEAFF. The CDR3 DNA reads TGTGCCAGCAGTTCGCCCGGGAGGCGAACCACTGAAGCTTTCTTT.

This clone was observed a few times. V is TRBV11-2 and J is TRBJ1-4; D call uncertain. This CDR3 is built from 14 residues. The V end lost 5 bases, the J end lost 3 bases, and 10 bases lay between the germline ends. Per the germline V gene, CDR1 is SGHAT and CDR2 is FQNNGV. The CDR3 protein is CASSPQTPNEKLFF. The DNA for the CDR3 is TGTGCCAGCAGCCCCCAAACTCCTAATGAAAAACTGTTTTTT.